This TCR beta chain was recovered during a study of response to subunit inactivated influenza vaccine. Study-wide results and caveats: Authors suggested each seasonal flu vaccination may recruit only limited numbers of new T cells.

TCRdb re-derived calls from the RT-PCR reads in MiXCR, one entry per CDR3 protein. Among some 480,000 distinct CDR3 sequences listed, 9.5% to 12% were seen once. Concerning this clonotype: Antigen specificity is unknown.

CDR1 and CDR2 from the germline V gene are SGHRS and YFSETQ. The CDR3 runs 15 residues. The V gene end was trimmed by 2 bases and the J gene end by 2 bases; junction bases not matched to a gene: 6. The J gene is TRBJ1-2, the V gene TRBV5-1; 7 bases are shared with TRBD1. This specimen consisted of PBMCs from blood, obtained roughly 47 days after vaccination. The sequence came from a man aged 50 to 60 who received an inactivated influenza vaccine. The CDR3 here is CASSLTDRVNYGYTF. DNA of the CDR3: TGCGCCAGCAGCTTAACCGACAGGGTGAACTATGGCTACACCTTC. Full variable domain (outside the CDR3, taken from reference TRBV5-1 and TRBJ1-2): KAGVTQTPRYLIKTRGQQVTLSCSPISGHRSVSWYQQTPGQGLQFLFEYFSETQRNKGNFPGRFSGRQFSNSRSEMNVSTLELGDSALYLCASSLTDRVNYGYTFGSGTRLTVV.